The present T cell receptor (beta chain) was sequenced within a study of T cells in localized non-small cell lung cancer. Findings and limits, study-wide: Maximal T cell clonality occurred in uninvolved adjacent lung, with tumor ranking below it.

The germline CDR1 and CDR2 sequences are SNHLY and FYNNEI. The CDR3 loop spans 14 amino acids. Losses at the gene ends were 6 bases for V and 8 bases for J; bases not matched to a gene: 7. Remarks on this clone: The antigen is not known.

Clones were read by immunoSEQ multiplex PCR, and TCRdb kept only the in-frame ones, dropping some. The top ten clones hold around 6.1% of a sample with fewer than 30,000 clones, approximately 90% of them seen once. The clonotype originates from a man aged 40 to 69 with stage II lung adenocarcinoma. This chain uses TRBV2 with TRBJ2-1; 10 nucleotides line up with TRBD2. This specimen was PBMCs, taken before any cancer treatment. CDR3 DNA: TGTGCCAGCAGGTGGCTAGCGGGGGTATATGAGCAGTTCTTC. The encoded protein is CASRWLAGVYEQFF.